This TCR beta chain comes out of a study of T-cell reconstitution after alpha-beta-depleted transplantation in children. J was trimmed by 4 bases and V by 6 bases; bases with no gene match: 4. Germline CDR1 is MNHEY and CDR2 is SVGAGI. The CDR3 is 13 amino acids. This clonotype was picked up many times. What it recognizes is unknown. Preparation of the TCRbeta library was carried out with unique molecular identifiers. TCRdb fed the PCR reads into MiXCR, producing one record per CDR3 protein. In the table there are roughly 20,000 distinct CDR3 sequences, roughly 13% of which are singletons. Study-wide points: Expanded clones from the graft, numbering several hundred, reportedly supplied alpha-beta T cells about two months after transplant. Some patients' high day-60 TCRbeta diversity was attributed to recipient cells surviving conditioning.

This chain connects TRBV6-5 to TRBJ2-3, with 7 bases lining up with TRBD2. Sequencing was performed on PBMCs, mostly from graft donor cells, taken 60 days after TCRalphabeta/CD19-depleted stem cell transplant. The TCR was taken from a female patient aged 2-9 years who had a stem cell transplant for congenital amegakaryocytic thrombocytopenia, so the T cells may come from the graft donor. The CDR3 DNA is TGTGCCAGCAGCGCGGGAGAGGCAGATACGCAGTATTTT. Amino acids: CASSAGEADTQYF.